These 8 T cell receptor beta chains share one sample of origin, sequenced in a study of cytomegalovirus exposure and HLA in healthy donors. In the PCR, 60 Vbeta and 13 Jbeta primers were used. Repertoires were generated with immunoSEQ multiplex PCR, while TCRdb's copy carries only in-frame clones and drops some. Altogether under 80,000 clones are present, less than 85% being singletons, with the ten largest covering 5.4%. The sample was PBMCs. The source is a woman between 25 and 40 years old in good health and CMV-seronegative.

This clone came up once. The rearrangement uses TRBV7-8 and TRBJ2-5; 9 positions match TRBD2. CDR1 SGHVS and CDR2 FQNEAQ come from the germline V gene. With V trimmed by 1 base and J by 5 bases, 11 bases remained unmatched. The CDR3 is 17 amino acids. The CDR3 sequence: CASSLGGASGEWETQYF. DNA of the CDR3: TGTGCCAGCAGCTTAGGAGGGGCTAGCGGGGAGTGGGAGACCCAGTACTTC.

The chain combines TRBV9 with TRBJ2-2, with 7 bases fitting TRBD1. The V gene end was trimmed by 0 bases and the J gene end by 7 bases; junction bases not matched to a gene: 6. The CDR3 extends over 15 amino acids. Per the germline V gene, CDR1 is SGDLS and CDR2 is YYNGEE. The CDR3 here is CASSVVSAGGGELFF. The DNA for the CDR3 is TGTGCCAGCAGCGTAGTATCGGCAGGGGGCGGGGAGCTGTTTTTT.

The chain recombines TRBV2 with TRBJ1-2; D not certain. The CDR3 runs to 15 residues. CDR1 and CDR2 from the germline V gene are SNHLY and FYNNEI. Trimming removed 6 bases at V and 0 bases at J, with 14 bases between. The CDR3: CASRYRHKANYGYTF. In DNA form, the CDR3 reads TGTGCCAGCAGATACCGACACAAAGCTAACTATGGCTACACCTTC.

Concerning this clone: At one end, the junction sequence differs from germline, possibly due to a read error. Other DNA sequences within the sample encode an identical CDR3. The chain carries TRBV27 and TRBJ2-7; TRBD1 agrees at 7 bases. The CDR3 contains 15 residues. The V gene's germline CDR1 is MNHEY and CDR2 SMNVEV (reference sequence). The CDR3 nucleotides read TGTGCTAGCAGTTTACCGCGACAGGGCTTTTACGAGCAGTACTTC. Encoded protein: CASSLPRQGFYEQYF.

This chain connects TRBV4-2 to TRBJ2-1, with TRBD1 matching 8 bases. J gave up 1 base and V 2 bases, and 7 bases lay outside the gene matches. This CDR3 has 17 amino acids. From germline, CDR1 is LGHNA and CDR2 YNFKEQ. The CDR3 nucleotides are TGTGCCAGCAGCCAACTCGACAGGGGAGCATCCTACAATGAGCAGTTCTTC. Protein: CASSQLDRGASYNEQFF.

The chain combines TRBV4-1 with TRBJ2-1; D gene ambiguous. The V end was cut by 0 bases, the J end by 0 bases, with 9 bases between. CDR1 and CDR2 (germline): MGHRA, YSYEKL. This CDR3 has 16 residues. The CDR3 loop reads CASSQETPPSYNEQFF. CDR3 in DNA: TGCGCCAGCAGCCAAGAGACTCCTCCCTCCTACAATGAGCAGTTCTTC.

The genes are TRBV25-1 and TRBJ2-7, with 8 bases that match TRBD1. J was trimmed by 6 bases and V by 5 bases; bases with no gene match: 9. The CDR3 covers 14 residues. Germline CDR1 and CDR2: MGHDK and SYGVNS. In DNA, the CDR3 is TGTGCCAGCAGTCGGACAGGGACGGTTTCCGAGCAGTACTTC. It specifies CASSRTGTVSEQYF.

For the CDR3, the DNA is TGCGCCAGCAGCTCAGGGGCTTCTGGAAACACCATATATTTT. Amino acid sequence: CASSSGASGNTIYF. The rearrangement joins TRBV5-1 to TRBJ1-3, with D tentatively TRBD1 (6 bases). Germline assignment: CDR1 SGHRS and CDR2 YFSETQ. This CDR3 is built from 14 residues. Trimming shortened V by 3 bases and J by 1 base, and 8 bases separated the two germline ends.